This is a list of T cell receptor beta chains from one sample in a study of blood T cell repertoires in COVID-19. Profiling relied on immunoSEQ multiplex PCR, and the TCRdb table lists in-frame clones only, not all of them. Altogether over 35,000 clones are present, about four fifths being singletons, with the ten largest covering less than 40%. Sequenced sample: peripheral blood. Receptors originate from a middle-aged man with active or convalescent COVID-19. CDR3s include the opening cysteine and the closing phenylalanine or tryptophan. The D gene is left open where the match is weak. Size tells how often a clone was seen (once, few, many) or the class of an expanded clone, and some rows leave it out.

TRBJ2-5	once	TRBV5-1	TRBD2	CASSLVTSGQETQYF	TGCGCCAGCAGCTTGGTGACTAGCGGGCAAGAGACCCAGTACTTC
TRBJ1-1	-	TRBV9	TRBD1	CASSPGGTGGHTEAFF	TGTGCCAGCAGCCCCGGGGGGACAGGGGGGCACACTGAAGCTTTCTTT
TRBJ2-7	-	TRBV5-1	TRBD2	CASSYPGLAGVDEQYF	TGCGCCAGCAGCTATCCGGGACTAGCGGGAGTGGACGAGCAGTACTTC
TRBJ1-6	-	TRBV7-9	TRBD1	CASSLSWDRRNSPLHF	TGTGCCAGCAGCTTATCTTGGGACAGAAGGAATTCACCCCTCCACTTT
TRBJ2-2	-	TRBV27	TRBD1	CASSLGTANTGELFF	TGTGCCAGCAGTTTAGGGACAGCGAACACCGGGGAGCTGTTTTTT
TRBJ1-1	-	TRBV6-5	-	CASSYGASTEAFF	TGTGCCAGCAGTTACGGGGCGTCCACTGAAGCTTTCTTT
TRBJ1-1	-	TRBV30	TRBD1	CAWTAGGNTEAFF	TGTGCCTGGACGGCAGGGGGGAACACTGAAGCTTTCTTT
TRBJ2-1	-	TRBV19	TRBD2	CASSPGLADYNEQFF	TGTGCCAGTAGTCCGGGACTAGCGGACTACAATGAGCAGTTCTTC
TRBJ1-3	-	TRBV7-7	-	CASSPREGAGNTIYF	TGTGCCAGCAGCCCCCGGGAGGGTGCGGGAAACACCATATATTTT
TRBJ2-1	-	TRBV10-2	TRBD2	CASSEFSGRAYNEQFF	TGCGCCAGCAGTGAGTTTAGCGGGAGGGCCTACAATGAGCAGTTCTTC
TRBJ2-2	-	TRBV2	-	CASKGQAANTGELFF	TGTGCCAGCAAGGGGCAGGCAGCGAACACCGGGGAGCTGTTTTTT